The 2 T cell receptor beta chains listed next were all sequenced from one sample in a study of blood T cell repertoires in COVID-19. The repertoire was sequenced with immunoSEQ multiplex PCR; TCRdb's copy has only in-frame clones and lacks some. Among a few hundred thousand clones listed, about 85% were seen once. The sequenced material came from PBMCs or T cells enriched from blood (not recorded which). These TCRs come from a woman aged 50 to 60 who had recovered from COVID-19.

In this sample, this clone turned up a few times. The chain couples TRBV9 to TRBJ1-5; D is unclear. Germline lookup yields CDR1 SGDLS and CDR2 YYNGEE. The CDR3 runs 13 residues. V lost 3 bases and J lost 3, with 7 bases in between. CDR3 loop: CASSENYNQPQHF. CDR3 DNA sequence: TGTGCCAGCAGCGAGAACTACAATCAGCCCCAGCATTTT. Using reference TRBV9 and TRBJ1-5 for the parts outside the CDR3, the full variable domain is DSGVTQTPKHLITATGQRVTLRCSPRSGDLSVYWYQQSLDQGLQFLIQYYNGEERAKGNILERFSAQQFPDLHSELNLSSLELGDSALYFCASSENYNQPQHFGDGTRLSIL.

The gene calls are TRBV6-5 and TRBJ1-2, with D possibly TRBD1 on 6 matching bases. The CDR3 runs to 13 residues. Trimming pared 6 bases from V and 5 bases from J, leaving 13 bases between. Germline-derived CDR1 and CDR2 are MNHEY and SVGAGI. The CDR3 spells CASRFGQSYGYTF. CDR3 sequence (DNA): TGTGCCAGCAGATTCGGACAGAGTTATGGCTACACCTTC.